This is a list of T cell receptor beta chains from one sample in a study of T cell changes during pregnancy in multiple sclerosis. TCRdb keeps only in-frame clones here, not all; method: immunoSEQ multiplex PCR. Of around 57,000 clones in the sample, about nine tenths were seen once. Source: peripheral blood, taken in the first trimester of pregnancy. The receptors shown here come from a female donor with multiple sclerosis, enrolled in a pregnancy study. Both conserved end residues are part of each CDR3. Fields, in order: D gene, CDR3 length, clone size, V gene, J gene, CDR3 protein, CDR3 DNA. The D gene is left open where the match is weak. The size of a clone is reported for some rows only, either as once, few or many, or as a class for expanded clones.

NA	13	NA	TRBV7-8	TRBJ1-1	CASSLSVGTEAFF	TGTGCCAGCAGCTTGAGTGTCGGCACTGAAGCTTTCTTT
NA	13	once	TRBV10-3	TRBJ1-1	CAISESANTEAFF	TGTGCCATCAGTGAGTCAGCGAACACTGAAGCTTTCTTT
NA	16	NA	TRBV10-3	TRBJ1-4	CAISGSGTATNEKLFF	TGTGCCATCAGTGGATCCGGGACTGCAACTAATGAAAAACTGTTTTTT
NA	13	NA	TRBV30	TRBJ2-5	CAWTFGGVETQYF	TGTGCCTGGACCTTCGGAGGGGTAGAGACCCAGTACTTC
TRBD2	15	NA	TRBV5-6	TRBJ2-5	CASSLPGLAVETQYF	TGTGCCAGCAGCTTGCCGGGACTAGCCGTGGAGACCCAGTACTTC
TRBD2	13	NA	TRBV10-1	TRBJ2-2	CASSRTSGGELFF	TGCGCCAGCAGTCGGACTAGCGGGGGAGAGCTGTTTTTT
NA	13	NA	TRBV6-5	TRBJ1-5	CASSYWTGQPQHF	TGTGCCAGCAGTTACTGGACTGGCCAGCCCCAGCATTTT
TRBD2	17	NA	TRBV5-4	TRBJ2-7	CASSLGEGGPLGREQYF	TGTGCCAGCAGCTTGGGGGAGGGAGGGCCCCTCGGGCGGGAGCAGTACTTC
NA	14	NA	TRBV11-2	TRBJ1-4	CASSLMAVNEKLFF	TGTGCCAGCAGCTTAATGGCCGTTAATGAAAAACTGTTTTTT
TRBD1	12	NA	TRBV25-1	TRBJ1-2	CASRQGNYGYTF	TGTGCCAGCAGACAGGGGAACTATGGCTACACCTTC
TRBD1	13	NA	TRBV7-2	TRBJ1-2	CASSFLQGRGYTF	TGTGCCAGCAGCTTTTTACAGGGGAGAGGCTACACCTTC
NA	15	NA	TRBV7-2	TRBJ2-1	CASSSDLASYNEQFF	TGTGCCAGCAGCTCGGACCTAGCGTCCTACAATGAGCAGTTCTTC
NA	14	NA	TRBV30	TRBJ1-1	CAWSTISGGTEAFF	TGTGCCTGGAGTACCATTTCGGGGGGGACTGAAGCTTTCTTT
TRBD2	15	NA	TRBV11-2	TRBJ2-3	CASSPRTSFFDTQYF	TGTGCCAGCAGCCCGCGGACTAGTTTCTTCGATACGCAGTATTTT
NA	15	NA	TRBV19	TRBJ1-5	CASSILGGVNQPQHF	TGTGCCAGTAGTATCTTAGGGGGGGTGAATCAGCCCCAGCATTTT
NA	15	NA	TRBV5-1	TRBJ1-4	CASSLIGVPNEKLFF	TGCGCCAGCAGCTTGATCGGGGTCCCTAATGAAAAACTGTTTTTT
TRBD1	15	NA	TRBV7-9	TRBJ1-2	CASSIPGQGAYGYTF	TGTGCCAGCAGCATACCGGGACAGGGGGCCTATGGCTACACCTTC
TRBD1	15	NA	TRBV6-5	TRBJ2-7	CASSTGQGLTYEQYF	TGTGCCAGCAGTACGGGACAGGGGTTAACCTACGAGCAGTACTTC
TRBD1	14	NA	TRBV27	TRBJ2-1	CASSFGTEGNEQFF	TGTGCCAGCAGCTTTGGGACAGAGGGGAATGAGCAGTTCTTC
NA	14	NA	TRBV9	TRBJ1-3	CASSPSEWGNTIYF	TGTGCCAGCAGCCCCAGTGAATGGGGAAACACCATATATTTT
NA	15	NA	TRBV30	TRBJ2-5	CAWSARASLRETQYF	TGTGCCTGGAGTGCCAGGGCTAGTCTCAGGGAGACCCAGTACTTC
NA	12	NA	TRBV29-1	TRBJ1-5	CSVRDTDQPQHF	TGCAGCGTCCGGGACACCGATCAGCCCCAGCATTTT